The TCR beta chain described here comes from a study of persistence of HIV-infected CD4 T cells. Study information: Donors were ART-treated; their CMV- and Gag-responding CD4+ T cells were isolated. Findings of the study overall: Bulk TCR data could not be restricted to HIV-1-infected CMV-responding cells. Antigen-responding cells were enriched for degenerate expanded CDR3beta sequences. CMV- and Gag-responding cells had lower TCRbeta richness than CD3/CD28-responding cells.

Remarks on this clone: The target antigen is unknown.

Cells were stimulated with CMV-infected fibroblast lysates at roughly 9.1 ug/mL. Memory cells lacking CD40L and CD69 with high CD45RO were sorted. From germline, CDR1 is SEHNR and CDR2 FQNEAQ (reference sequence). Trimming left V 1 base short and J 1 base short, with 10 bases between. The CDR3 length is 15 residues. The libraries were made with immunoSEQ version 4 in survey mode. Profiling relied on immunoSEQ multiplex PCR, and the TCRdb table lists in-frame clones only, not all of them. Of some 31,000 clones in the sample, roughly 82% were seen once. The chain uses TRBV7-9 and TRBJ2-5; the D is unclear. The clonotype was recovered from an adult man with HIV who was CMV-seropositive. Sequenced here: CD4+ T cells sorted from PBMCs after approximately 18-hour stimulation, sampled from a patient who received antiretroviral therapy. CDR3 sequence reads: CASSLVKGSQETQYF. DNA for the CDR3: TGTGCCAGCAGCTTAGTGAAGGGCAGCCAAGAGACCCAGTACTTC.